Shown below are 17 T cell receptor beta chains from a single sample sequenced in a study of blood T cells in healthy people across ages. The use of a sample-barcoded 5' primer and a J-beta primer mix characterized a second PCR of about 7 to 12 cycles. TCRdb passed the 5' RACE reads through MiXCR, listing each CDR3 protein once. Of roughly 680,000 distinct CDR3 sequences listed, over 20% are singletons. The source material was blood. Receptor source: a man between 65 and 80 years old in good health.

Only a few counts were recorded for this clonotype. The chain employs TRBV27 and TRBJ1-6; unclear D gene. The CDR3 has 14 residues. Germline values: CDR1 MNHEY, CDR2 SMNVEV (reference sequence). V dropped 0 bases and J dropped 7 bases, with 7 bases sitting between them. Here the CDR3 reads CASSLSSVNSPLHF. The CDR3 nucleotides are TGTGCCAGCAGTTTATCGTCAGTCAATTCACCCCTCCACTTT.

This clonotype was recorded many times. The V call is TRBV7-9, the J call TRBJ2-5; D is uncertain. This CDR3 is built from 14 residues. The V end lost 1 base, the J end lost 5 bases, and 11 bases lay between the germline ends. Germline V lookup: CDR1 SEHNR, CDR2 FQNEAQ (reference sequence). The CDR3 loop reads CASSLVADPETQYF. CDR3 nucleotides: TGTGCCAGCAGCTTAGTTGCGGATCCTGAGACCCAGTACTTC.

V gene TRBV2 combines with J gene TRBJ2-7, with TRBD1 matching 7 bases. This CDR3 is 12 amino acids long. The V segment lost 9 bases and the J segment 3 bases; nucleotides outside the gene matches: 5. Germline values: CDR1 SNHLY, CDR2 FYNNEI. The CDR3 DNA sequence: TGTGCCAGAAGGGGACAGAACTACGAGCAGTACTTC. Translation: CARRGQNYEQYF. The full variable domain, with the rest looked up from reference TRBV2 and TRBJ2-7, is EPEVTQTPSHQVTQMGQEVILRCVPISNHLYFYWYRQILGQKVEFLVSFYNNEISEKSEIFDDQFSVERPDGSNFTLKIRSTKLEDSAMYFCARRGQNYEQYFGPGTRLTVT.

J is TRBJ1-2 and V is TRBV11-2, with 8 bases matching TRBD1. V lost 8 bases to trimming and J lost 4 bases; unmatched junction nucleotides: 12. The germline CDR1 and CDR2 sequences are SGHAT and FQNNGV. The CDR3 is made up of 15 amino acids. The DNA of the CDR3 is TGTGCCAGCTCGCCGACAGGGGCCGGGACCTATGGCTACACCTTC. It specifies CASSPTGAGTYGYTF.

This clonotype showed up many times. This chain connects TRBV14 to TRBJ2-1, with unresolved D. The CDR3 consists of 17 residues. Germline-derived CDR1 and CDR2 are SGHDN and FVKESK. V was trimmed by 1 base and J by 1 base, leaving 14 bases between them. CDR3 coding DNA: TGTGCCAGCAGCCAAGGATTCGGGCGAGATTCCTACAATGAGCAGTTCTTC. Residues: CASSQGFGRDSYNEQFF.

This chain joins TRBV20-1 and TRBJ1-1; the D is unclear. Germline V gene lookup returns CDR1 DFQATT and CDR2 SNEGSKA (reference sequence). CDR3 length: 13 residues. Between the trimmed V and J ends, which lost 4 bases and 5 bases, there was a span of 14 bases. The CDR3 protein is CSAKNRKTTEAFF. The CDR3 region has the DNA TGCAGTGCTAAGAACCGAAAGACGACTGAAGCTTTCTTT.

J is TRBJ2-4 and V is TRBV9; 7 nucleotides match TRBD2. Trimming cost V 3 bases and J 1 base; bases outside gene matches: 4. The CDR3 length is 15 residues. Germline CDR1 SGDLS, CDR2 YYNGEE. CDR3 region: CASSGGGMAKNIQYF. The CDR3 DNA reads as TGTGCCAGCAGCGGGGGGGGAATGGCCAAAAACATTCAGTACTTC.

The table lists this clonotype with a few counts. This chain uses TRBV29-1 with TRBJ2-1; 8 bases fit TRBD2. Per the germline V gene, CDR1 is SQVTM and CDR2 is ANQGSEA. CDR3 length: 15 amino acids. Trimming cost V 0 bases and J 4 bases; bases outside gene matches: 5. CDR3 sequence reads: CSVEDLLAVYNEQFF. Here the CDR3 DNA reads TGCAGCGTTGAAGATCTACTAGCGGTTTACAATGAGCAGTTCTTC.

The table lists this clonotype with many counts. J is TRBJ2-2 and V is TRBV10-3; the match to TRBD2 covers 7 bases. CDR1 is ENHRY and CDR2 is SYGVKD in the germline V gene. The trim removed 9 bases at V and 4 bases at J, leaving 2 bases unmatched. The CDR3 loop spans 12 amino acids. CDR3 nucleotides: TGTGCCATAGGCGGGGGCACCGGGGAGCTGTTTTTT. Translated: CAIGGGTGELFF.

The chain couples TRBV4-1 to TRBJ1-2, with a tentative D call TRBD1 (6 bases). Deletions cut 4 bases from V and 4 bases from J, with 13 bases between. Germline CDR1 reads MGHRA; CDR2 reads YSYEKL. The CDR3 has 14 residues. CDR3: CASSPTGLPYGYTF. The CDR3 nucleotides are TGCGCCAGCAGCCCTACAGGGCTACCCTATGGCTACACCTTC.

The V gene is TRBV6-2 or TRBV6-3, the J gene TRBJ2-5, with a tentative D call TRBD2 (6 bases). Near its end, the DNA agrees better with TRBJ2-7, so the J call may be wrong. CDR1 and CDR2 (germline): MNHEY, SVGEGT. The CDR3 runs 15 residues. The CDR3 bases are TGTGCCAGCAGTTCTCTCCGGGAGCACTCCTACGAGCAGTACTTC. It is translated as CASSSLREHSYEQYF.

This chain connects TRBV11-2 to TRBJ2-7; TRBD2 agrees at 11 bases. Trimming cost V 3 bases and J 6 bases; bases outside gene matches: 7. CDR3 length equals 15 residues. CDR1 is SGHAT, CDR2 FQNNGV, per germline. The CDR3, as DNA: TGTGCCAGCAGCTTGACTAGCGGGACTGTTCGCGAGCAGTACTTC. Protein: CASSLTSGTVREQYF.

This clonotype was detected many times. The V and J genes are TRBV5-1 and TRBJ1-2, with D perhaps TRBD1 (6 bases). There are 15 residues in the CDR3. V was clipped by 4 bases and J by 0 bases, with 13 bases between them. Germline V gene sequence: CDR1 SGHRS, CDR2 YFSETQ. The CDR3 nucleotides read TGCGCCAGCAGCGACGGGACAAAAGCTAACTATGGCTACACCTTC. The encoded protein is CASSDGTKANYGYTF.

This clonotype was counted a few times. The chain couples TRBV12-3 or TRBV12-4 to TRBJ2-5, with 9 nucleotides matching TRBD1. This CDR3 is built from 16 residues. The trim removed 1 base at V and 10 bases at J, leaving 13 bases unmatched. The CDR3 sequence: CASSLEDRGPRIGQYF. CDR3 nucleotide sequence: TGTGCCAGCAGTTTAGAGGACAGGGGCCCTCGAATCGGCCAGTACTTC.

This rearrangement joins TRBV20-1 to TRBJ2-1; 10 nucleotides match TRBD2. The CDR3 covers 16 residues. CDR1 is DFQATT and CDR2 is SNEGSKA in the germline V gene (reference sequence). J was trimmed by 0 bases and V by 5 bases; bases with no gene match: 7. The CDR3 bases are TGCAGTGCTCCTAGCGGGAGCCCTAGCTCCTACAATGAGCAGTTCTTC. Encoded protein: CSAPSGSPSSYNEQFF.

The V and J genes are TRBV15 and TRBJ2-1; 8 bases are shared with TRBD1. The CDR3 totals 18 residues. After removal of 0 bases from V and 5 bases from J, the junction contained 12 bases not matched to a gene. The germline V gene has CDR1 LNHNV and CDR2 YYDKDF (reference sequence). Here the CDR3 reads CATSRDSGGTGLDNEQFF. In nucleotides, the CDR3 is TGTGCCACCAGCAGAGATAGTGGCGGGACAGGTTTGGACAATGAGCAGTTCTTC.

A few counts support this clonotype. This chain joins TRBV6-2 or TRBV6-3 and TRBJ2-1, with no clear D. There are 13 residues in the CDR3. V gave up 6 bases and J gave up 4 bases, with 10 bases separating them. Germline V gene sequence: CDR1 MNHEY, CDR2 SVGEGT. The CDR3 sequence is CASRKDLYNEQFF. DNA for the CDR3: TGTGCCAGCAGGAAGGACCTATACAATGAGCAGTTCTTC.